Each of the 27 T cell receptor beta chains below was sequenced from the same sample in a study of TIL therapy for anti-PD-1-resistant metastatic lung cancer. Sequencing used immunoSEQ v3. Sequenced by immunoSEQ multiplex PCR; TCRdb stores in-frame clones only, minus some. The sample records roughly 54,000 clones, roughly 87% being singletons. Indicated time point: pre-treatment sample, taken before nivolumab and TIL therapy. The input for sequencing was blood, taken at baseline. These receptor sequences come from a person between 25 and 80 years old with non-small cell lung cancer.

The V gene is TRBV19, the J gene TRBJ1-1; D is perhaps TRBD1 (6 bases). Trimming took off 4 bases at V and 2 bases at J, with 14 bases between the two ends. The CDR3 is 15 residues long. Germline CDR1 reads LNHDA; CDR2 reads SQIVND (reference sequence). The CDR3 protein is CASSTQGLSNTEAFF. The CDR3 region has the DNA TGTGCCAGTAGTACCCAGGGGTTATCTAACACTGAAGCTTTCTTT.

The rearrangement joins TRBV28 to TRBJ2-7, with TRBD1 identical over 9 bases. CDR1 and CDR2 from the germline V gene are MDHEN and SYDVKM. V shed 3 bases, J shed 2 bases, and the junction held 8 bases outside the gene matches. The CDR3 length is 16 residues. The CDR3 DNA reads TGTGCCAGCAGTTTCCGAGGGCGGACAGGGGCCTACGAGCAGTACTTC. As protein: CASSFRGRTGAYEQYF. The full variable domain, rest sourced from reference TRBV28 and TRBJ2-7, is DVKVTQSSRYLVKRTGEKVFLECVQDMDHENMFWYRQDPGLGLRLIYFSYDVKMKEKGDIPEGYSVSREKKERFSLILESASTNQTSMYLCASSFRGRTGAYEQYFGPGTRLTVT.

The gene calls are TRBV30 and TRBJ1-3; D ambiguous. Germline V gives CDR1 GTSNPN, CDR2 SVGIG (reference sequence). V gave up 2 bases and J gave up 0 bases, with 14 bases separating them. The CDR3 is made up of 16 amino acids. The CDR3 protein is CAWSSTPSFSGNTIYF. The CDR3 DNA reads TGTGCCTGGAGTTCTACCCCGTCGTTCTCTGGAAACACCATATATTTT.

The sample holds a few counts of this clone. The chain joins TRBV2 to TRBJ1-5; 11 bases map to TRBD1. From germline, CDR1 is SNHLY and CDR2 FYNNEI. CDR3 length: 13 residues. The ends lost 8 bases at V and 7 bases at J; junction bases unmatched: 4. CDR3 coding DNA: TGTGCCAGCTCGGACAGGGGGCACCAGCCCCAGCATTTT. Protein sequence: CASSDRGHQPQHF.

Only a few counts were recorded for this clone. The gene calls are TRBV27 and TRBJ2-2; 15 bases line up with TRBD2. There are 19 residues in the CDR3. The V gene end was trimmed by 5 bases and the J gene end by 0 bases; junction bases not matched to a gene: 7. Germline V lookup: CDR1 MNHEY, CDR2 SMNVEV (reference sequence). DNA of the CDR3: TGTGCCAGCAGTCCAGGGACTAGCGGGAGGACCACGAACACCGGGGAGCTGTTTTTT. Translated: CASSPGTSGRTTNTGELFF.

This rearrangement joins TRBV5-8 to TRBJ1-4; 9 bases fit TRBD1. Germline CDR1 SGHTS, CDR2 YDEGEE. The V gene end was trimmed by 4 bases and the J gene end by 5 bases; junction bases not matched to a gene: 3. The CDR3 is made up of 14 amino acids. The CDR3 DNA reads as TGTGCCAGCAGCATTGGACAGGGGAATGAAAAACTGTTTTTT. Its protein is CASSIGQGNEKLFF.

For this clone: Other DNA sequences within the sample encode an identical CDR3. The CDR3 protein is CAIRATGDYGYTF. The CDR3 region has the DNA TGTGCCATCAGGGCAACAGGTGACTATGGCTACACCTTC. This chain connects TRBV10-3 to TRBJ1-2; TRBD1 might be the D (5 bases). Germline CDR1 ENHRY, CDR2 SYGVKD. This CDR3 spans 13 amino acids. V lost 6 bases and J 3 bases, leaving 11 bases between the germline ends.

This sequence joins TRBV19 and TRBJ2-1; D gene unclear. Between the trimmed V and J ends, which lost 0 bases and 3 bases, there was a span of 9 bases. The CDR3 has 15 amino acids. Germline CDR1 and CDR2: LNHDA and SQIVND (reference sequence). CDR3 region: CASSIDGKGYNEQFF. CDR3 DNA sequence: TGTGCCAGTAGTATAGACGGTAAAGGCTACAATGAGCAGTTCTTC.

This clone showed up just a few times. This chain links TRBV10-3 with TRBJ1-1; TRBD1 agrees at 9 bases. The CDR3 sequence is 15 residues long. Trimming at V came to 5 bases and at J to 6 bases, leaving 10 bases not matched to a gene. Looked up from germline, CDR1 is ENHRY and CDR2 is SYGVKD. CDR3 DNA: TGTGCCATCAGTCACCCGGGACAGGGTGAGCCTGAAGCTTTCTTT. This sequence encodes CAISHPGQGEPEAFF.

V gene TRBV6-5 combines with J gene TRBJ2-7; no clear D. Deletions cut 6 bases from V and 0 bases from J, with 6 bases between. CDR1 is MNHEY, CDR2 SVGAGI, per germline. CDR3 length: 12 amino acids. CDR3 bases: TGTGCCAGCAGGCAGAGCTCCTACGAGCAGTACTTC. Amino acids: CASRQSSYEQYF.

CDR3 DNA: TGTGCCAGCAGTTACCAGGGGCCCCGGGATGGCTACACCTTC. It is translated as CASSYQGPRDGYTF. The chain combines TRBV6-5 with TRBJ1-2, with D possibly matching TRBD1 (6 bases). The germline gives CDR1 MNHEY, CDR2 SVGAGI. This CDR3 comprises 14 residues. V shed 2 bases and J shed 6 bases, with 13 bases lying between them.

The chain links TRBV5-1 to TRBJ2-3; the D gene could be TRBD1 or TRBD2 (5 bases each). CDR3 length: 13 residues. With 6 bases removed from V and 5 bases from J, the gap between germline ends came to 13 bases. CDR1 is SGHRS, CDR2 YFSETQ, per germline. The CDR3 region has the DNA TGCGCCAGCACCTCTCCGAGGGGAGATACGCAGTATTTT. Translated, it gives CASTSPRGDTQYF.

The chain joins TRBV10-3 to TRBJ1-6; D is unclear. V shed 4 bases and J shed 7 bases, with 14 bases lying between them. CDR1 and CDR2 from the germline V gene are ENHRY and SYGVKD. CDR3 length: 15 amino acids. The CDR3 nucleotides read TGTGCCATCAGTGTAACCTCAGGTCAAAATTCACCCCTCCACTTT. It yields the protein CAISVTSGQNSPLHF.

V is TRBV7-8 and J is TRBJ2-5; no firm D call. CDR1 is SGHVS and CDR2 is FQNEAQ in the germline V gene. V was trimmed by 2 bases and J by 2 bases, leaving 3 bases between them. This CDR3 is built from 12 residues. This chain's CDR3 is CASSLNQETQYF. DNA for the CDR3: TGTGCCAGCAGCTTAAATCAAGAGACCCAGTACTTC.

The chain uses TRBV7-2 and TRBJ2-7; TRBD2 aligns across 7 bases. This CDR3 region has 18 residues. Unmatched junction bases numbered 17, after V lost 5 bases and J lost 1 base. Germline CDR1 is SGHTA and CDR2 is FQGNSA. The CDR3 nucleotides are TGTGCCAGCAGCGAGGGCGGTTGGCTAGCGGAAAATTCCTACGAGCAGTACTTC. Its protein product is CASSEGGWLAENSYEQYF. Full variable domain (outside the CDR3, taken from reference TRBV7-2 and TRBJ2-7): GAGVSQSPSNKVTEKGKDVELRCDPISGHTALYWYRQSLGQGLEFLIYFQGNSAPDKSGLPSDRFSAERTGGSVSTLTIQRTQQEDSAVYLCASSEGGWLAENSYEQYFGPGTRLTVT.

The genes are TRBV12-5 and TRBJ2-1, with 11 positions matching TRBD2. CDR3 length: 15 amino acids. V was pared by 5 bases and J by 6 bases, with 6 bases of the junction left unmatched. Per germline, CDR1 LGHNT and CDR2 FRNRAP. The CDR3 bases are TGTGCTAGTGGTGCCTCTAGCGGGGGGATCAATGAGCAGTTCTTC. Translating gives CASGASSGGINEQFF. Full variable domain (rest looked up from reference TRBV12-5 and TRBJ2-1): DARVTQTPRHKVTEMGQEVTMRCQPILGHNTVFWYRQTMMQGLELLAYFRNRAPLDDSGMPKDRFSAEMPDATLATLKIQPSEPRDSAVYFCASGASSGGINEQFFGPGTRLTVL.

The chain carries TRBV18 and TRBJ2-7; 8 positions agree with TRBD1. V was clipped by 4 bases and J by 4 bases; unmatched bases: 18. The CDR3 is made up of 18 amino acids. Germline values: CDR1 KGHSH, CDR2 LQKENI. The CDR3 loop reads CASSLQPPGTGSAYEQYF. CDR3 nucleotides: TGTGCCAGCTCACTTCAACCCCCCGGGACAGGCTCTGCATACGAGCAGTACTTC.

The V gene is TRBV5-1, the J gene TRBJ1-1; D possibly corresponds to TRBD1 (5 bases). The CDR3 spans 14 residues. CDR1 and CDR2 (germline): SGHRS, YFSETQ. With 4 bases removed from V and 0 bases from J, the gap between germline ends came to 10 bases. The CDR3 is CASSTDSMNTEAFF. In nucleotides, the CDR3 is TGCGCCAGCAGCACAGACAGTATGAACACTGAAGCTTTCTTT. Complete variable domain (other parts from reference TRBV5-1 and TRBJ1-1): KAGVTQTPRYLIKTRGQQVTLSCSPISGHRSVSWYQQTPGQGLQFLFEYFSETQRNKGNFPGRFSGRQFSNSRSEMNVSTLELGDSALYLCASSTDSMNTEAFFGQGTRLTVV.

This chain connects TRBV6-5 to TRBJ1-5, with 10 bases aligning to TRBD1. This CDR3 has 13 residues. J was trimmed by 5 bases and V by 10 bases; bases with no gene match: 5. The germline gives CDR1 MNHEY, CDR2 SVGAGI. DNA for the CDR3: TGTGCCATCCAGGGACAGGGGTATCAGCCCCAGCATTTT. It yields the protein CAIQGQGYQPQHF.

This chain joins TRBV6-5 and TRBJ2-7; TRBD2 might be the D (6 bases). Trimming left V 10 bases short and J 1 base short, with 14 bases between. The CDR3 extends over 13 amino acids. Per germline, CDR1 MNHEY and CDR2 SVGAGI. In DNA form, the CDR3 reads TGTGCCACCGGGGGAGGTTCATCCTACGAGCAGTACTTC. It encodes CATGGGSSYEQYF.

The chain uses TRBV19 and TRBJ1-2, with 9 bases fitting TRBD1. V gave up 3 bases and J gave up 7 bases; unmatched junction bases: 9. This CDR3 spans 15 amino acids. Germline loops: CDR1 LNHDA, CDR2 SQIVND (reference sequence). The CDR3 loop reads CASSIPPGQGIGYTF. Here the CDR3 DNA reads TGTGCCAGTAGTATTCCTCCGGGACAGGGAATTGGCTACACCTTC.

The count of this clone is one. This chain uses TRBV19 with TRBJ2-2, with 8 bases aligning to TRBD1. Germline CDR1 LNHDA, CDR2 SQIVND (reference sequence). This CDR3 contains 15 residues. J was trimmed by 4 bases and V by 6 bases; bases with no gene match: 7. The CDR3 DNA is TGTGCCAGTAGCAGGACAGGGTCGAGCACCGGGGAGCTGTTTTTT. Its protein is CASSRTGSSTGELFF.

This clone is a singleton in its sample. J is TRBJ2-2 and V is TRBV5-8; 8 bases match TRBD1. The germline V gene has CDR1 SGHTS and CDR2 YDEGEE. CDR3 size: 15 residues. With 2 bases clipped from V and 1 base from J, the junction kept 1 base outside the gene matches. The CDR3: CASSFGTGNTGELFF. The DNA of the CDR3 is TGTGCCAGCAGCTTTGGGACAGGGAACACCGGGGAGCTGTTTTTT.

V is TRBV10-1 and J is TRBJ2-7, with 7 bases lining up with TRBD1. V shed 7 bases and J 6 bases; nucleotides not matched to a gene: 9. Looked up from germline, CDR1 is WNHNN and CDR2 is SYGVQD (reference sequence). The CDR3 has 13 amino acids. CDR3 residues: CASTPWTGSEQYF. CDR3 nucleotides: TGCGCCAGCACCCCATGGACAGGATCCGAGCAGTACTTC.

The V call is TRBV19, the J call TRBJ2-7; the match to TRBD2 covers 10 bases. The junction had 6 bases not matched to a gene; V was cut back by 5 bases and J by 2 bases. The CDR3 loop spans 15 amino acids. Germline CDR1 and CDR2: LNHDA and SQIVND (reference sequence). The CDR3 nucleotides are TGTGCCAGTAGTGTACTAGCGGGGTTCGCCTACGAGCAGTACTTC. This encodes CASSVLAGFAYEQYF.

The J gene is TRBJ2-7, the V gene TRBV7-9; D gene ambiguous. The V gene's germline CDR1 is SEHNR and CDR2 FQNEAQ (reference sequence). The germline V and J ends were trimmed by 4 bases and 3 bases, with 10 bases remaining between them. CDR3 length: 13 residues. The chain's CDR3 is CASSSSSFYEQYF. Here the CDR3 DNA reads TGTGCCAGCAGCTCCTCGTCTTTCTACGAGCAGTACTTC.

The CDR3 DNA follows: TGTGCCAGCAGCTTAGACAGGGGTCCCTACGAGCAGTACTTC. Translation: CASSLDRGPYEQYF. The rearrangement joins TRBV7-6 to TRBJ2-7, with 7 bases lining up with TRBD1. The germline V gene encodes CDR1 SGHVS and CDR2 FNYEAQ. Trimming cost V 1 base and J 2 bases; bases outside gene matches: 2. CDR3 length: 14 amino acids.